This record looks at one T cell receptor (beta chain) sequence and its context. The antigen is undetermined. The data are from a study of cytomegalovirus exposure and HLA in healthy donors. Study results and limitations: In vitro, a few CMV-associated chains proved specific for CMV antigens.

CDR3 length: 18 amino acids. Germline V gene data show CDR1 as MNHEY and CDR2 as SMNVEV (reference sequence). V lost 8 bases and J lost 1; bases outside the gene matches: 16. Donors came from a validation cohort of over 100 subjects, distinct from the first 666-subject cohort. Data came from immunoSEQ multiplex PCR; TCRdb stores just in-frame clones and leaves some out. The sample lists tens of thousands of clones, approximately 95% occurring once. This clonotype originated in a woman aged 18-30 years in good health and CMV-seronegative. This chain connects TRBV27 to TRBJ1-5, with 8 positions matching TRBD1. The sequenced material came from PBMCs. CDR3 sequence: CASRVLTRDRRSNQPQHF. Here the CDR3 DNA reads TGTGCCAGCCGAGTCCTCACCCGGGACAGGCGAAGCAATCAGCCCCAGCATTTT.